The 9 T cell receptor beta chains presented below share a single source sample, sequenced in a study of T-cell reconstitution after alpha-beta-depleted transplantation in children. As it was prepared, the TCRbeta library received unique molecular identifiers. TCRdb used MiXCR to reprocess the PCR reads, holding one entry per CDR3 protein. In the table there are 250,000 to 300,000 distinct CDR3 sequences, about a tenth of which are singletons. This specimen consisted of PBMCs from the stem cell graft donor, obtained from the stem cell graft. Every receptor here comes from a human donor who donated a stem cell graft to a child with SCID.

There are many counts of this clonotype. The chain is built from TRBV20-1 and TRBJ2-5, with D possibly TRBD1 on 6 matching bases. V was trimmed by 3 bases and J by 5 bases, leaving 13 bases between them. CDR1 and CDR2 (germline): DFQATT, SNEGSKA (reference sequence). CDR3 length: 13 amino acids. This CDR3 is CSARRQVVETQYF. Written as DNA, the CDR3 is TGCAGTGCTAGGCGACAGGTCGTGGAGACCCAGTACTTC.

This clonotype has a handful of counts. This chain joins TRBV7-6 and TRBJ2-1; no firm D call. The CDR3 spans 15 residues. The V gene's germline CDR1 is SGHVS and CDR2 FNYEAQ. The germline V and J ends were trimmed by 3 bases and 8 bases, with 17 bases remaining between them. The CDR3: CASSFVVDAVDEQFF. DNA for the CDR3: TGTGCCAGCAGCTTTGTAGTGGACGCTGTGGATGAGCAGTTCTTC.

This clonotype was observed a few times. The rearrangement uses TRBV5-5 and TRBJ2-3; D unresolved. V lost 5 bases, J lost 0 bases, and 13 bases lay in between. The CDR3 totals 15 residues. Germline CDR1 reads SGHKS; CDR2 reads YYEKEE (reference sequence). DNA of the CDR3: TGTGCCAGCAGATCAACAGCTACTAGCACAGATACGCAGTATTTT. Its protein product is CASRSTATSTDTQYF.

This clonotype appeared many times. This chain connects TRBV5-6 to TRBJ2-5; no clear D gene. Germline CDR1 SGHDT, CDR2 YYEEEE. V lost 4 bases and J lost 5, with 9 bases in between. The CDR3 consists of 12 residues. CDR3 loop: CASSGSQETQYF. CDR3 coding DNA: TGTGCCAGCAGCGGATCCCAGGAGACCCAGTACTTC.

This clonotype was seen many times. V is TRBV12-3 or TRBV12-4 and J is TRBJ2-7, with 8 bases aligning to TRBD2. The CDR3 length is 16 residues. V shed 5 bases and J 0 bases; nucleotides not matched to a gene: 9. CDR3 loop: CASSIMSGGLSYEQYF. CDR3 coding DNA: TGTGCCAGCAGTATAATGAGCGGGGGCCTCTCCTACGAGCAGTACTTC.

This chain joins TRBV29-1 and TRBJ1-5; D is uncertain. The CDR3 has 13 residues. Per the germline V gene, CDR1 is SQVTM and CDR2 is ANQGSEA. The V gene lost 3 bases and the J gene lost 4 bases, with 10 bases spanning the gap. This CDR3 is CSVEAQPNQPQHF. The CDR3 DNA sequence: TGCAGCGTTGAGGCCCAACCTAATCAGCCCCAGCATTTT. The full variable domain, in which reference TRBV29-1 and TRBJ1-5 provide the parts outside the CDR3, is SAVISQKPSRDICQRGTSLTIQCQVDSQVTMMFWYRQQPGQSLTLIATANQGSEATYESGFVIDKFPISRPNLTFSTLTVSNMSPEDSSIYLCSVEAQPNQPQHFGDGTRLSIL.

This rearrangement joins TRBV5-6 to TRBJ2-5; 9 nucleotides match TRBD1. The CDR3 runs to 17 residues. Germline lookup yields CDR1 SGHDT and CDR2 YYEEEE. J lost 2 bases, V lost 5 bases, and 13 bases had no gene match. The CDR3 DNA follows: TGTGCCAGCAGGGGGCCGGGACAGGGATATCGGCAAGAGACCCAGTACTTC. Its translation is CASRGPGQGYRQETQYF.

Ten or more counts support this clonotype. The rearrangement joins TRBV12-3 or TRBV12-4 to TRBJ2-5; D might be TRBD2 (6 bases). The CDR3 runs to 12 residues. V was cut by 10 bases and J by 3 bases, with 12 bases left in between. The CDR3 reads CATGGAEETQYF. The DNA for the CDR3 is TGTGCCACCGGGGGTGCAGAAGAGACCCAGTACTTC.

The gene calls are TRBV12-3 or TRBV12-4 and TRBJ2-7, with 7 bases fitting TRBD2. With V trimmed by 1 base and J by 5 bases, 8 bases remained unmatched. The CDR3 runs 15 residues. The CDR3 sequence is CASSLGGGPKNEQYF. CDR3 DNA sequence: TGTGCCAGCAGTTTAGGGGGGGGACCGAAGAACGAGCAGTACTTC.